This entry features one T cell receptor beta chain sequence. Its antigen remains undetermined. The data originate from a study of CXCR3-negative and CXCR3-positive naive CD8 T cells (dated by TCRdb to about 2019). Context from the whole study: In total, about 130 million TRB reads were obtained, which works out to roughly 1.5 +/- 0.3 million reads per library. The diversity and physicochemical repertoire analyses included about a dozen donors pooled from two independent experiments. For the TRBV-TRBJ cluster analysis, the naive subsets came from 5 donors, while the memory cells came from 3 donors.

The reads were generated on a NextSeq 550. The Human TCR Profiling Kit (MiLaboratory) was used to make UMI-labeled 5' RACE TRB cDNA libraries. The full amount of extracted RNA was used for cDNA synthesis, and the full amount of resulting cDNA was used for PCR amplification. Libraries were prepared in parallel with an identical number of PCR cycles. The published analysis was carried out like this. With a requirement of at least two reads per UMI, MIGEC and MiXCR extracted about 48,000 +/- 9,800 unique UMI-labeled TRB cDNA molecules per library. On average, each library contained about 40,000 +/- 10,000 functional in-frame TRB CDR3 nucleotide clonotypes without stop codons. After each sample was downsampled to 5000 UMI-labeled TRB molecules, VDJtools was used to calculate diversity metrics such as normalized Shannon-Wiener and Chao1. For the central five CDR3 residues, VDJtools calculated physicochemical properties weighted by clonotype size, namely interaction energy, strength, volume and Kidera factor 4. TCRdb reprocessed the reads, and each CDR3 protein sequence is entered once, without DNA. The V and J calls, along with clone size, are taken from TCRdb and not from the paper's own processing. The sample has around 140,000 distinct CDR3 sequences on record. The top ten clonotypes cover approximately 0.4% of the sample.

The germline V gene (reference sequence) sets CDR1 to DFQATT and CDR2 to SNEGSKA. The cysteine opens and the phenylalanine closes a CDR3 of 15 amino acids. No DNA is recorded. General conclusions and limits of the study: Surface CD5, linked to self-reactivity in mice, was comparable between naive subsets; TCR interaction strength was therefore also inferred from TRB CDR3 physicochemical properties. TRBV-TRBJ usage was similar between naive CXCR3-negative and CXCR3-positive cells from the same donor, while memory cells showed distinct patterns. Because CXCR3 expression was partially decreased after cryopreservation, freshly isolated PBMCs were used for most assays. TRB CDR3s from CXCR3-positive naive cells showed higher hydrophobicity (lower Kidera factor 4), lower energy, and higher strength and volume indices than CXCR3-negative naive cells. Comparably high repertoire diversity was found in both naive subsets, whereas much lower repertoire diversity was found in memory CD8+ T cells.

Each CD8+ T cell subset was flow-sorted in triplicate, and around 300,000 cells per subset were placed directly into RLT lysis buffer. To keep memory contaminants out, a stringent definition of naive CD8+ T cells was applied: CD45RO-CCR7+CD27+CD95-. Using standard density gradient centrifugation, peripheral blood mononuclear cells were isolated from buffy coats. A FACSAria III was used to flow-sort naive CXCR3-negative and CXCR3-positive CD8+ T cells. Total RNA was extracted from sorted cells using an RNeasy Mini Kit. The receptor's source is a human donor in good health. Some clones in this sample may be carry-over from other donors' samples. The sample consisted of naive CXCR3+ CD8+ T cells from blood. Explained via the paper, the cell subset or site label denotes: CD45RO-CCR7+CD27+CD95- naive CD8+ T cells expressing CXCR3 (TNR3+). Rearrangement joined TRBV20-1 to TRBJ1-4. The CDR3 region: CSARRRKDTNEKLFF.